A selection of T cell receptor beta chains follows, all from one sample in a study of HIV-infected patients and healthy controls. TCRdb re-called the 5' RACE reads with MiXCR, one entry per CDR3 protein. The sample has roughly 9,100 distinct CDR3 sequences, about 6% seen once; the top ten hold roughly 8%. Material: blood. Source of these receptors: an adult in good health. The CDR3 runs from the conserved cysteine through the conserved F or W. D genes are given only for firm matches. Expanded clones are given a class, and other clones once, few, many or no size at all.

clone size	V gene	D gene	J gene	CDR3 protein	CDR3 DNA
many	TRBV10-3	NA	TRBJ2-3	CAISGLGLGTDTQYF	TGTGCCATCAGTGGACTAGGACTCGGCACAGATACGCAGTATTTT
many	TRBV5-1	NA	TRBJ1-1	CASSSDFFLNTEAFF	TGCGCCAGCAGCTCCGACTTCTTTCTGAACACTGAAGCTTTCTTT
NA	TRBV4-3	TRBD1	TRBJ2-7	CASSQAADRVLGEQYF	TGCGCCAGCAGCCAAGCTGCTGACAGGGTTTTAGGCGAGCAGTACTTC
many	TRBV5-4	TRBD2	TRBJ2-6	CASSTEREVSGANVLTF	TGTGCCAGCAGCACAGAGCGGGAGGTCTCTGGGGCCAACGTCCTGACTTTC
many	TRBV19	TRBD2	TRBJ2-3	CASSIFLAGGLDTQYF	TGTGCCAGTAGTATTTTCCTAGCGGGAGGTCTCGATACGCAGTATTTT
few	TRBV10-3	NA	TRBJ2-7	CAISELSTGQYF	TGTGCCATCAGTGAGTTGAGTACGGGGCAGTACTTC
many	TRBV28	TRBD1	TRBJ2-5	CASSWGDRDQETQYF	TGTGCCAGCAGTTGGGGTGACAGGGACCAAGAGACCCAGTACTTC
many	TRBV6-1	NA	TRBJ1-4	CASSGSRSRGEKLFF	TGTGCCAGCAGTGGGTCGCGTTCGAGAGGGGAAAAACTGTTTTTT
many	TRBV7-9	TRBD2	TRBJ2-7	CASSPGTSGSLPRYF	TGTGCCAGCAGCCCCGGGACTAGCGGGAGCCTTCCGCGGTACTTC
medium-sized	TRBV12-3/TRBV12-4	NA	TRBJ2-5	CASSLGTLKPETQYF	TGTGCCAGCAGTCTCGGGACCCTCAAGCCGGAGACCCAGTACTTC
many	TRBV30	TRBD1	TRBJ2-5	CAWRNRGETQYF	TGTGCCTGGAGAAACAGGGGAGAGACCCAGTACTTC
medium-sized	TRBV12-3/TRBV12-4	TRBD2	TRBJ2-3	CASSLSRLAADTQYF	TGTGCCAGCAGTTTAAGTCGGCTAGCGGCGGATACGCAGTATTTT
many	TRBV7-2	TRBD1	TRBJ2-6	CASSFQGTGGLGANVLTF	TGTGCCAGCAGCTTTCAAGGGACAGGGGGTCTCGGGGCCAACGTCCTGACTTTC
medium-sized	TRBV20-1	NA	TRBJ1-2	CSAHPGFNGYTF	TGCAGTGCTCATCCGGGTTTCAACGGCTACACCTTC
medium-sized	TRBV10-3	TRBD1	TRBJ1-1	CAIRKDRGNTEAFF	TGTGCCATCAGAAAGGACAGGGGGAACACTGAAGCTTTCTTT
medium-sized	TRBV2	TRBD2	TRBJ2-3	CASSYQRGTDTQYF	TGTGCCAGCAGCTACCAGCGGGGGACAGATACGCAGTATTTT
NA	TRBV3-1	NA	TRBJ2-1	CASSQPGLISSYNEQFF	TGTGCCAGCAGCCAACCCGGGTTAATCAGTTCCTACAATGAGCAGTTCTTC
medium-sized	TRBV11-3	TRBD1	TRBJ2-6	CASSGDKGQGLSGANVLTF	TGTGCCAGCAGCGGTGACAAAGGACAGGGCCTCTCTGGGGCCAACGTCCTGACTTTC
few	TRBV19	NA	TRBJ2-1	CASSIDDVGGGRDEQFF	TGTGCCAGTAGTATAGATGACGTTGGGGGCGGAAGGGATGAGCAGTTCTTC
medium-sized	TRBV18	NA	TRBJ2-5	CASSPREAGEETQYF	TGTGCCAGCTCACCACGGGAGGCAGGCGAAGAGACCCAGTACTTC